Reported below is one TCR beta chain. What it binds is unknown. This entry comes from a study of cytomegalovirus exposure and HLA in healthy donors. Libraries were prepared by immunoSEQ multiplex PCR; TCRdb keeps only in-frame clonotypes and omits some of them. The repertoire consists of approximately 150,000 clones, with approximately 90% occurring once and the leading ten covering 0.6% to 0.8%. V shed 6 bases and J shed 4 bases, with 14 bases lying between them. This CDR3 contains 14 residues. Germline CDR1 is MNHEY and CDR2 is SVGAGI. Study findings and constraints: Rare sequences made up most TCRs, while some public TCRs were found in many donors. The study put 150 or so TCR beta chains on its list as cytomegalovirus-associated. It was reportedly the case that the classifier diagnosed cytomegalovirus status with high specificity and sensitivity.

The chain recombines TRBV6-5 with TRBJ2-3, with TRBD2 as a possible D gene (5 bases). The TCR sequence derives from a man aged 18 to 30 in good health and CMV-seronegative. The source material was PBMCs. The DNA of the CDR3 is TGTGCCAGCAGCTACACGGTACTAGCAGATACGCAGTATTTT. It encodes CASSYTVLADTQYF.